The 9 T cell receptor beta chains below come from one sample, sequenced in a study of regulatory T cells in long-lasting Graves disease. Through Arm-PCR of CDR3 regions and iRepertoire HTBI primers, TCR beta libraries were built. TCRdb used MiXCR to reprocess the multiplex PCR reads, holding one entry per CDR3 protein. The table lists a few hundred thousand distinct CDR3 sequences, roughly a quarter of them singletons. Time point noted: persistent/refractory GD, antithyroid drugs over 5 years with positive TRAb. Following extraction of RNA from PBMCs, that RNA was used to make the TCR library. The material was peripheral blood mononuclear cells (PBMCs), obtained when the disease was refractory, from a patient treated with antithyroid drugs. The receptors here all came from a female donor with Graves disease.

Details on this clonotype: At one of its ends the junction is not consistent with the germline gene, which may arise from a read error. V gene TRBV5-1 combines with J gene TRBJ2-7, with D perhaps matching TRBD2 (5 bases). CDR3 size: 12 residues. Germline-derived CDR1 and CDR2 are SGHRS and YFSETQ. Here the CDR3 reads CAGSPRGDFQYF. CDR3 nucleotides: TGCGCCGGCAGCCCCCGGGGAGACTTCCAGTACTTC.

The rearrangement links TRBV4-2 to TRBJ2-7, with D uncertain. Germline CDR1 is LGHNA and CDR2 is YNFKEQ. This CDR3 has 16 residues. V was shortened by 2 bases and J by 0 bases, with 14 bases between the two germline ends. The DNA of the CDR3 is TGTGCCAGCAGCCAAAGTCCCGGCGCAAACTCCTACGAGCAGTACTTC. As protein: CASSQSPGANSYEQYF.

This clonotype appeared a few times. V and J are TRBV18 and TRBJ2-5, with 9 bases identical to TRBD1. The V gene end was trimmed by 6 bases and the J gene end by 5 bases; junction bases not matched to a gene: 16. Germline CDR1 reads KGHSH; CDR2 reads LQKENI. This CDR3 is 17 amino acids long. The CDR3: CASSSTKGTGGSETQYF. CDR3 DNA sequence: TGTGCCAGCTCCTCCACGAAGGGTACAGGGGGCTCTGAGACCCAGTACTTC.

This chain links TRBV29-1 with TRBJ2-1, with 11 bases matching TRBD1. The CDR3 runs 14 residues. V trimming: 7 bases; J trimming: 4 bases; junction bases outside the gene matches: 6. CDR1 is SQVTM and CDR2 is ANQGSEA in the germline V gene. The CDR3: CSATGQGVYNEQFF. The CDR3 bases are TGCAGCGCGACGGGACAGGGGGTATACAATGAGCAGTTCTTC.

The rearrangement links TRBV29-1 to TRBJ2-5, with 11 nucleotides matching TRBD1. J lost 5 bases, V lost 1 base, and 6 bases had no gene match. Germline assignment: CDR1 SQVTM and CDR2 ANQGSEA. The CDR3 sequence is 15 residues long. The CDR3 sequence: CSVEADRGRDETQYF. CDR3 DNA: TGCAGCGTTGAAGCGGACAGGGGGCGTGATGAGACCCAGTACTTC.

CDR3 sequence reads: CASSPQWTGNQPQHF. CDR3 nucleotide sequence: TGTGCCAGCTCACCGCAGTGGACGGGGAATCAGCCCCAGCATTTT. V and J are TRBV18 and TRBJ1-5; unclear D gene. The ends were cut back, 3 bases at V and 4 bases at J, with 13 bases in the middle. Per germline, CDR1 KGHSH and CDR2 LQKENI. The CDR3 is 15 residues long.

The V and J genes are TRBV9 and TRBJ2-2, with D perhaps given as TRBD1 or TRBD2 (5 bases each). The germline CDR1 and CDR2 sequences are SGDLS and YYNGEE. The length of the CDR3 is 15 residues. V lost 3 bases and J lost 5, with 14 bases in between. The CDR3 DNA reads TGTGCCAGCAGCGATTACCGGGACGGGACCGGGGAGCTGTTTTTT. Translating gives CASSDYRDGTGELFF. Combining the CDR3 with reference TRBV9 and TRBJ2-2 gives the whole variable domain DSGVTQTPKHLITATGQRVTLRCSPRSGDLSVYWYQQSLDQGLQFLIQYYNGEERAKGNILERFSAQQFPDLHSELNLSSLELGDSALYFCASSDYRDGTGELFFGEGSRLTVL.

The CDR3 bases are TGCGCCAGCAGCTTGGGCCAGCGGGGGGCGGATACGCAGTATTTT. This gives the protein CASSLGQRGADTQYF. V and J are TRBV5-1 and TRBJ2-3; 9 bases match TRBD2. Germline trimming cut 0 bases from V and 6 bases from J; bases unmatched to any gene: 5. This CDR3 is 15 amino acids long. Germline V gene sequence: CDR1 SGHRS, CDR2 YFSETQ.

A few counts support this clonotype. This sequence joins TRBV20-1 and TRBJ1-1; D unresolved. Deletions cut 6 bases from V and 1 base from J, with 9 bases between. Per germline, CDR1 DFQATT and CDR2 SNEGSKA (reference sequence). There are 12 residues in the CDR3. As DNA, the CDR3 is TGCAGTGCCACTAGAAGGAACACTGAAGCTTTCTTT. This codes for CSATRRNTEAFF.